Shown below are 24 T cell receptor beta chains from a single sample sequenced in a study of beta chain features in type 1 diabetes. Expressed TCRB transcripts were sequenced because the isolated RNA had all been reverse transcribed beforehand. The protocol was immunoSEQ multiplex PCR, while the TCRdb copy is restricted to in-frame clones and leaves out a portion. This table has under 350,000 clones, under 8.5% appearing once. The source material was central memory CD4+ T cells from blood. These receptors came from a woman between 18 and 29 years old in good health.

This clone was seen only a few times. V and J are TRBV30 and TRBJ1-1, with D maybe TRBD1 (5 bases). Trimming shortened V by 0 bases and J by 1 base, and 9 bases separated the two germline ends. Germline CDR1 GTSNPN, CDR2 SVGIG (reference sequence). The CDR3 sequence is 14 residues long. The CDR3 DNA reads TGTGCCTGGAGTGTAAAGCAGGGGAACACTGAAGCTTTCTTT. It yields the protein CAWSVKQGNTEAFF.

This clone was observed a few times. This chain connects TRBV6-5 to TRBJ2-5, with D possibly being TRBD2 (5 bases). Germline V lookup: CDR1 MNHEY, CDR2 SVGAGI. The CDR3 is 14 amino acids. V was cut by 2 bases and J by 4 bases, with 11 bases left in between. CDR3 in amino acids: CASSYGRGRETQYF. For the CDR3, the DNA is TGTGCCAGCAGTTACGGGAGAGGAAGAGAGACCCAGTACTTC.

This rearrangement joins TRBV27 to TRBJ1-2, with 9 bases that match TRBD1. Trimming removed 5 bases from V and 4 bases from J; junction bases left unmatched: 14. The CDR3 sequence is 17 residues long. Germline CDR1 is MNHEY and CDR2 is SMNVEV (reference sequence). CDR3 bases: TGTGCCAGCAGTCTCACAGGGGGCGCGTCGGGCCGCTATGGCTACACCTTC. This encodes CASSLTGGASGRYGYTF.

This clone was seen a handful of times. The V call is TRBV2, the J call TRBJ1-1; no firm D call. Germline lookup yields CDR1 SNHLY and CDR2 FYNNEI. This CDR3 has 15 residues. Deletions cut 4 bases from V and 0 bases from J, with 12 bases between. In DNA form, the CDR3 reads TGTGCCAGCAGTGCGTACGGGGTGATGAACACTGAAGCTTTCTTT. This encodes CASSAYGVMNTEAFF.

The chain has TRBV18 and TRBJ1-1; D not resolved. V was clipped by 2 bases and J by 5 bases, with 15 bases between them. In germline, CDR1 is KGHSH, CDR2 LQKENI. The CDR3 runs to 15 residues. The CDR3 sequence: CASSPSAAGGTEAFF. The CDR3, as DNA: TGTGCCAGCTCACCATCGGCGGCAGGCGGGACTGAAGCTTTCTTT.

This clone was observed a handful of times. CDR3 nucleotide sequence: TGTGCCAGCAGCTTAGCACAGGGTAGCCAAGAGACCCAGTACTTC. Translation: CASSLAQGSQETQYF. This chain connects TRBV7-3 to TRBJ2-5, with D maybe TRBD1 (6 bases). This CDR3 is 15 amino acids long. Trimming took 2 bases from V and 1 from J, leaving 11 bases between them. Germline V gene sequence: CDR1 SGHTA, CDR2 FQGTGA.

In this sample, this clone turned up a few times. Since a much larger clone is just one base distant, this may be a read error. V and J are TRBV2 and TRBJ2-1; D is perhaps TRBD1 (6 bases). CDR3 length: 14 residues. V shed 6 bases and J shed 0 bases, with 9 bases lying between them. The germline CDR1 and CDR2 sequences are SNHLY and FYNNEI. The chain's CDR3 is CASSRDISYNEQFF. CDR3 nucleotide sequence: TGTGCCAGCAGCCGGGACATCTCCTACAATGAGCAGTTCTTC.

J is TRBJ1-1 and V is TRBV9, with 8 bases matching TRBD1. The V gene's germline CDR1 is SGDLS and CDR2 YYNGEE. Trimming took 4 bases from V and 7 from J; bases not matched to a gene: 9. The CDR3 contains 14 residues. In DNA, the CDR3 is TGTGCCAGCAGCAAGCGGACAGGGTTTGATGAAGCTTTCTTT. It codes for CASSKRTGFDEAFF.

This clone was counted a few times. The chain combines TRBV11-3 with TRBJ2-7; D not certain. The length of the CDR3 is 13 residues. Germline CDR1 and CDR2: SGHNT and YENEEA. Trimming took 5 bases from V and 5 from J, leaving 13 bases between them. The CDR3 spells CASSPTHTDEQYF. CDR3 DNA sequence: TGTGCCAGCAGCCCAACTCACACAGACGAGCAGTACTTC.

In its sample, this clone was seen a few times. The gene calls are TRBV5-4 and TRBJ2-5, with D possibly TRBD1 on 6 matching bases. Per germline, CDR1 SGHNT and CDR2 YYREEE (reference sequence). Trimming left V 4 bases short and J 7 bases short, with 11 bases between. The CDR3 is made up of 12 amino acids. CDR3 protein: CASSADSGTQYF. The DNA for the CDR3 is TGTGCCAGCAGCGCGGACAGTGGGACCCAGTACTTC.

This clone was picked up a small number of times. This chain connects TRBV27 to TRBJ1-5, with 7 positions matching TRBD1. Trimming at V came to 6 bases and at J to 5 bases, leaving 4 bases not matched to a gene. CDR3 size: 13 residues. CDR1 is MNHEY, CDR2 SMNVEV, per germline (reference sequence). The CDR3, as DNA: TGTGCCAGCAGCCCCGACAGGGATCAGCCCCAGCATTTT. Translated: CASSPDRDQPQHF.

V is TRBV30 and J is TRBJ2-7; TRBD1 or TRBD2 may be the D gene (5 bases each). CDR3 length: 12 amino acids. Germline V gene lookup returns CDR1 GTSNPN and CDR2 SVGIG (reference sequence). V was cut by 8 bases and J by 6 bases, with 17 bases left in between. As DNA, the CDR3 is TGTGCCCGCGATAACCCGGGGACCGAGCAGTACTTC. Protein: CARDNPGTEQYF.

Only a few counts were recorded for this clone. The chain uses TRBV9 and TRBJ2-1, with 8 bases fitting TRBD2. Germline V gene data show CDR1 as SGDLS and CDR2 as YYNGEE. CDR3 length equals 13 residues. Trimming at V came to 2 bases and at J to 10 bases, leaving 5 bases not matched to a gene. The CDR3: CASSVTSVGEQFF. The DNA of the CDR3 is TGTGCCAGCAGCGTGACTAGCGTGGGAGAGCAGTTCTTC.

The chain is built from TRBV19 and TRBJ1-2, with TRBD1 as a possible D gene (6 bases). The V and J ends lost 2 bases and 3 bases respectively, with 13 bases between them. Germline assignment: CDR1 LNHDA and CDR2 SQIVND (reference sequence). This CDR3 is built from 15 residues. The CDR3 here is CASSITRQADYGYTF. The CDR3 bases are TGTGCCAGTAGTATAACCCGACAGGCCGACTATGGCTACACCTTC.

The V call is TRBV5-1, the J call TRBJ2-2; D is unclear. The ends were cut back, 7 bases at V and 2 bases at J, with 12 bases in the middle. The CDR3 spans 14 residues. The V gene's germline CDR1 is SGHRS and CDR2 YFSETQ. CDR3 region: CASELNSNTGELFF. CDR3 in DNA: TGCGCCAGCGAACTCAATAGTAACACCGGGGAGCTGTTTTTT. Looking up the rest from reference TRBV5-1 and TRBJ2-2 gives the full variable domain: KAGVTQTPRYLIKTRGQQVTLSCSPISGHRSVSWYQQTPGQGLQFLFEYFSETQRNKGNFPGRFSGRQFSNSRSEMNVSTLELGDSALYLCASELNSNTGELFFGEGSRLTVL.

There are a few counts of this clone. The V call is TRBV10-3, the J call TRBJ2-3; weak D call: TRBD1 (5 bases). The CDR3 has 13 amino acids. V dropped 6 bases and J dropped 2 bases, with 9 bases sitting between them. CDR1 is ENHRY and CDR2 is SYGVKD in the germline V gene. The CDR3 loop reads CAIRTALTDTQYF. CDR3 bases: TGTGCCATCAGGACAGCCCTCACAGATACGCAGTATTTT.

The chain employs TRBV5-1 and TRBJ2-3; 7 bases are shared with TRBD1. The CDR3 is made up of 14 amino acids. Germline V gene data show CDR1 as SGHRS and CDR2 as YFSETQ. Unmatched junction bases numbered 2, after V lost 2 bases and J lost 2 bases. The CDR3, as DNA: TGCGCCAGCAGCTTCGACAGGGTCACAGATACGCAGTATTTT. It is translated as CASSFDRVTDTQYF. Full variable domain (outside the CDR3, taken from reference TRBV5-1 and TRBJ2-3): KAGVTQTPRYLIKTRGQQVTLSCSPISGHRSVSWYQQTPGQGLQFLFEYFSETQRNKGNFPGRFSGRQFSNSRSEMNVSTLELGDSALYLCASSFDRVTDTQYFGPGTRLTVL.

This clone was observed a handful of times. This chain joins TRBV27 and TRBJ2-3; TRBD2 might be the D (5 bases). The CDR3 has 15 residues. CDR1 MNHEY and CDR2 SMNVEV come from the germline V gene (reference sequence). V lost 0 bases and J 5 bases, leaving 12 bases between the germline ends. CDR3 DNA: TGTGCCAGCAGTTTATCCGCTGGGAGTCTAGATACGCAGTATTTT. Residues: CASSLSAGSLDTQYF.

This clone was observed a few times. Additional DNA sequences in this sample encode the identical CDR3. The rearrangement joins TRBV7-2 to TRBJ2-5; tentative D call: TRBD1 (6 bases). The length of the CDR3 is 14 residues. Trimming cost V 5 bases and J 2 bases, with 12 bases left between them. From germline, CDR1 is SGHTA and CDR2 FQGNSA. CDR3 DNA sequence: TGTGCCAGCAGCCCCACAGGGCTGCAAGAGACCCAGTACTTC. Residues: CASSPTGLQETQYF.

This clone appeared a few times. This rearrangement joins TRBV6-1 to TRBJ2-7; D tentatively reads TRBD1 or TRBD2 (5 bases each). V lost 0 bases and J 1 base, leaving 10 bases between the germline ends. Germline-derived CDR1 and CDR2 are MNHNS and SASEGT. The CDR3 runs to 15 residues. CDR3 residues: CASSEALWGSYEQYV. The CDR3 bases are TGTGCCAGCAGTGAAGCGCTCTGGGGGTCCTACGAGCAGTACGTC.

This clone occurred a few times. This chain joins TRBV7-8 and TRBJ1-1, with TRBD1 matching over 8 bases. The CDR3 sequence is 15 residues long. Germline CDR1 SGHVS, CDR2 FQNEAQ. V was pared by 3 bases and J by 2 bases, with 5 bases of the junction left unmatched. The CDR3 reads CASSFRDRTNTEAFF. CDR3 DNA: TGTGCCAGCAGCTTCCGGGACAGGACCAACACTGAAGCTTTCTTT.

With regard to this clone: One end of the junction does not line up with germline, which may come from a read error. The chain links TRBV30 to TRBJ2-7, with TRBD1 as a possible D gene (6 bases). This CDR3 has 14 residues. Germline V gives CDR1 GTSNPN, CDR2 SVGIG (reference sequence). The CDR3 DNA reads TGTGCCTGTTACCTCAGGGGCAGAAACTACGGGCAGTACTTC. This sequence encodes CACYLRGRNYGQYF.

This clone was recorded many times. The V and J genes are TRBV9 and TRBJ2-1; perhaps TRBD2 as D (5 bases). CDR1 SGDLS and CDR2 YYNGEE come from the germline V gene. The V end lost 0 bases, the J end lost 6 bases, and 10 bases lay between the germline ends. This CDR3 has 14 residues. The CDR3 DNA follows: TGTGCCAGCAGCGTAGCCGGGAACCGCAATGAGCAGTTCTTC. Translating it yields CASSVAGNRNEQFF.

This rearrangement joins TRBV28 to TRBJ1-1; maybe TRBD1 (6 bases). The V gene lost 3 bases and the J gene lost 7 bases, with 9 bases spanning the gap. Germline CDR1 MDHEN, CDR2 SYDVKM. This CDR3 is built from 12 residues. The CDR3, as DNA: TGTGCCAGCAGTTTTACAGGGAGTGAAGCTTTCTTT. Translating gives CASSFTGSEAFF.